Following are 28 T cell receptor beta chains from one sample sequenced in a study of blood T cells in healthy people across ages. PCR was performed a second time for roughly 7 to 12 cycles using a sample-barcoded 5' primer and a J-beta primer mix. TCRdb ran MiXCR on the 5' RACE reads and lists one entry per CDR3 protein. Counted here are 550,000 to 650,000 distinct CDR3 sequences, about 26% occurring once; the ten biggest clones make up approximately 3.3%. These records were also assigned to another study, of T cells of mothers and their children.

Sequenced material: blood. The receptors were gathered from a boy under 10 years old in good health.

In its sample, this clonotype was seen a few times. The V call is TRBV25-1, the J call TRBJ2-7, with D hard to call. Germline CDR1 MGHDK, CDR2 SYGVNS. This CDR3 has 13 amino acids. V lost 2 bases to trimming and J lost 5 bases, with 10 bases between them. CDR3 amino acids: CASSEGSSDEQYF. CDR3 sequence (DNA): TGTGCCAGCAGTGAAGGTAGCAGCGACGAGCAGTACTTC.

This chain uses TRBV12-3 or TRBV12-4 with TRBJ1-2; D perhaps matches TRBD1 (5 bases). V was clipped by 7 bases and J by 0 bases, with 18 bases between them. The CDR3 loop spans 16 amino acids. CDR3 sequence (DNA): TGTGCCAGCACCTCCGGGGCGCATGGAGCTAACTATGGCTACACCTTC. Its translation is CASTSGAHGANYGYTF.

This clonotype was found a few times. The chain carries TRBV7-2 and TRBJ2-7; 7 bases are shared with TRBD1. The CDR3 sequence is 13 residues long. V trimming: 3 bases; J trimming: 6 bases; junction bases outside the gene matches: 5. In germline, CDR1 is SGHTA, CDR2 FQGNSA. The CDR3 loop reads CASSFRQGGEQYF. The CDR3 DNA reads TGTGCCAGCAGCTTTAGACAGGGCGGCGAGCAGTACTTC.

This clonotype was picked up many times. V usage is TRBV20-1 and J usage is TRBJ2-7, with D maybe TRBD1 (5 bases). CDR3 length: 14 residues. The V end was cut by 2 bases, the J end by 8 bases, with 19 bases between. From germline, CDR1 is DFQATT and CDR2 SNEGSKA (reference sequence). The CDR3 DNA reads TGCAGTGCTAGACCAGGGCAGGAGCTGGGCAAGCAGTACTTC. Protein: CSARPGQELGKQYF.

Only a few counts were recorded for this clonotype. This chain links TRBV14 with TRBJ1-6, with D uncertain. The CDR3 has 15 residues. In germline, CDR1 is SGHDN, CDR2 FVKESK. V dropped 1 base and J dropped 7 bases, with 11 bases sitting between them. Written as DNA, the CDR3 is TGTGCCAGCAGCCAAGGAGAAGTGAGGAATTCACCCCTCCACTTT. Amino acid sequence: CASSQGEVRNSPLHF. Supplemented by reference TRBV14 and TRBJ1-6, the full variable domain reads EAGVTQFPSHSVIEKGQTVTLRCDPISGHDNLYWYRRVMGKEIKFLLHFVKESKQDESGMPNNRFLAERTGGTYSTLKVQPAELEDSGVYFCASSQGEVRNSPLHFGNGTRLTVT.

This clonotype was seen more than once but under ten times. The gene calls are TRBV6-5 and TRBJ2-5, with D possibly being TRBD1 or TRBD2 (5 bases each). The ends were cut back, 11 bases at V and 5 bases at J, with 21 bases in the middle. The CDR3 loop spans 14 amino acids. Germline V gene lookup returns CDR1 MNHEY and CDR2 SVGAGI. This CDR3 reads CALRRGPLMETQYF. The CDR3 region has the DNA TGTGCCCTTCGCCGGGGCCCCCTGATGGAGACCCAGTACTTC.

This clonotype was observed a handful of times. The rearrangement joins TRBV7-9 to TRBJ2-3; a weak D match, TRBD1 (6 bases). Germline V gene sequence: CDR1 SEHNR, CDR2 FQNEAQ (reference sequence). Between the trimmed V and J ends, which lost 2 bases and 3 bases, there was a span of 12 bases. The CDR3 runs to 15 residues. This CDR3 reads CASSLRPTGTDTQYF. The CDR3 nucleotides read TGTGCCAGCAGCTTACGCCCTACAGGGACAGATACGCAGTATTTT.

The chain combines TRBV10-3 with TRBJ2-1, with 9 bases that match TRBD2. Judging by the DNA end, TRBJ2-5 fits better; the J call may be wrong. The CDR3 is 17 residues long. Germline V gives CDR1 ENHRY, CDR2 SYGVKD. The CDR3 sequence: CAISVGAKLAGNETQYF. The CDR3 bases are TGTGCCATCAGTGTGGGGGCGAAGCTAGCGGGGAACGAGACCCAGTACTTC.

The CDR3 spells CSANPGQGTEKLFF. CDR3 coding DNA: TGCAGTGCAAACCCGGGACAGGGGACTGAAAAACTGTTTTTT. The chain joins TRBV20-1 to TRBJ1-4, with 10 bases matching TRBD1. The germline CDR1 and CDR2 sequences are DFQATT and SNEGSKA (reference sequence). The CDR3 runs 14 residues. The V segment lost 6 bases and the J segment 7 bases; nucleotides outside the gene matches: 8.

A few counts support this clonotype. V gene TRBV20-1 combines with J gene TRBJ2-7, with D perhaps assigned TRBD1 or TRBD2 (7 bases each). Per germline, CDR1 DFQATT and CDR2 SNEGSKA (reference sequence). Trimming took off 6 bases at V and 3 bases at J, with 15 bases between the two ends. This CDR3 has 13 amino acids. DNA of the CDR3: TGCAGTGCGGCAGGGGGGGCGAGCTACGAGCAGTACTTC. This encodes CSAAGGASYEQYF.

This clonotype turned up a few times. J is TRBJ1-3 and V is TRBV10-3, with unresolved D. CDR3 size: 12 residues. Germline loops: CDR1 ENHRY, CDR2 SYGVKD. Trimming removed 3 bases at V and 8 bases at J, with 8 bases between. In nucleotides, the CDR3 is TGTGCCATCAGTGATACGGTGGACACCATATATTTT. Its protein product is CAISDTVDTIYF.

This clonotype turned up a few times. CDR3 bases: TGTGCCAGCAGCTTATATATGCCGCGGACTAGCGGCTCCTACGAGCAGTACTTC. Encoded protein: CASSLYMPRTSGSYEQYF. This sequence joins TRBV7-8 and TRBJ2-7, with 10 bases lining up with TRBD2. Germline-derived CDR1 and CDR2 are SGHVS and FQNEAQ. CDR3 length: 18 amino acids. V dropped 2 bases and J dropped 0; count of bases not matched to a gene: 10.

This clonotype was recorded a few times. J is TRBJ2-1 and V is TRBV5-1; 14 nucleotides agree with TRBD2. CDR1 is SGHRS and CDR2 is YFSETQ in the germline V gene. The CDR3 has 18 residues. After removal of 2 bases from V and 10 bases from J, the junction contained 14 bases not matched to a gene. The CDR3 loop reads CASSFYPTSGGAADEQFF. CDR3 nucleotide sequence: TGCGCCAGCAGCTTCTACCCGACTAGCGGGGGGGCTGCAGACGAGCAGTTCTTC.

This clonotype has more than one count but fewer than ten. The J gene is TRBJ2-2, the V gene TRBV12-3 or TRBV12-4; D is uncertain. The CDR3 is made up of 13 amino acids. Trimming removed 3 bases from V and 7 bases from J, with 9 bases in between. CDR3: CASSLRMVGELFF. CDR3 sequence (DNA): TGTGCCAGCAGTTTGAGGATGGTCGGGGAGCTGTTTTTT.

The sample holds a few counts of this clonotype. The chain is built from TRBV6-2 or TRBV6-3 and TRBJ2-1; D remains unclear. V was shortened by 0 bases and J by 5 bases, with 17 bases between the two germline ends. In germline, CDR1 is MNHEY, CDR2 SVGEGT. The length of the CDR3 is 17 residues. The CDR3 sequence is CASSYSTMGTANNEQFF. In DNA, the CDR3 is TGTGCCAGCAGTTACTCGACGATGGGTACGGCTAACAATGAGCAGTTCTTC.

V and J are TRBV11-2 and TRBJ1-1; 7 bases line up with TRBD1. Germline CDR1 and CDR2: SGHAT and FQNNGV. With 6 bases clipped from V and 3 bases from J, the junction kept 7 bases outside the gene matches. This CDR3 is built from 14 residues. The CDR3 sequence: CASRTAGGHTEAFF. The CDR3 nucleotides are TGTGCCAGCAGGACCGCAGGGGGACACACTGAAGCTTTCTTT.

The rearrangement uses TRBV5-1 and TRBJ2-3; 11 nucleotides line up with TRBD2. The ends lost 2 bases at V and 0 bases at J; junction bases unmatched: 5. The CDR3 runs 17 residues. From germline, CDR1 is SGHRS and CDR2 YFSETQ. CDR3 sequence: CASSFSASGGSTDTQYF. The CDR3 coding sequence is TGCGCCAGCAGCTTTTCGGCTAGCGGGGGGAGCACAGATACGCAGTATTTT.

The chain is built from TRBV7-9 and TRBJ2-5; D is unclear. CDR1 and CDR2 (germline): SEHNR, FQNEAQ (reference sequence). This CDR3 has 16 residues. The V gene lost 5 bases and the J gene lost 3 bases, with 19 bases spanning the gap. CDR3: CASSPARRRGKETQYF. The CDR3 region has the DNA TGTGCCAGCAGCCCAGCCCGACGGAGAGGAAAAGAGACCCAGTACTTC.

The sample holds a few counts of this clonotype. V gene TRBV29-1 combines with J gene TRBJ1-2; 8 nucleotides line up with TRBD1. Germline CDR1 SQVTM, CDR2 ANQGSEA. The CDR3 extends over 15 amino acids. Trimming cost V 4 bases and J 0 bases; bases outside gene matches: 7. CDR3 protein: CSVAGDRGSNYGYTF. DNA of the CDR3: TGCAGCGTTGCTGGCGACAGGGGCTCTAACTATGGCTACACCTTC.

This clonotype was seen a few times. V usage is TRBV27 and J usage is TRBJ1-4; TRBD1 agrees at 7 bases. CDR3 length: 15 amino acids. CDR1 is MNHEY, CDR2 SMNVEV, per germline (reference sequence). V shed 3 bases and J 4 bases; nucleotides not matched to a gene: 5. The CDR3 bases are TGTGCCAGCAGTTTTACAGGGGCTGTTAATGAAAAACTGTTTTTT. Amino acid sequence: CASSFTGAVNEKLFF. Using reference TRBV27 and TRBJ1-4 for the parts outside the CDR3, the full variable domain is EAQVTQNPRYLITVTGKKLTVTCSQNMNHEYMSWYRQDPGLGLRQIYYSMNVEVTDKGDVPEGYKVSRKEKRNFPLILESPSPNQTSLYFCASSFTGAVNEKLFFGSGTQLSVL.

This clonotype was seen only a few times. This chain links TRBV10-3 with TRBJ2-1; D is undetermined. The CDR3 consists of 15 residues. Germline assignment: CDR1 ENHRY and CDR2 SYGVKD. Trimming removed 0 bases from V and 0 bases from J, with 6 bases in between. The CDR3 spells CAISESETSYNEQFF. The CDR3 DNA sequence: TGTGCCATCAGTGAGTCGGAAACCTCCTACAATGAGCAGTTCTTC.

The chain links TRBV29-1 to TRBJ1-2; TRBD1 matches 7 bases. The germline V gene encodes CDR1 SQVTM and CDR2 ANQGSEA. Germline trimming cut 7 bases from V and 8 bases from J; bases unmatched to any gene: 16. This CDR3 spans 14 amino acids. The CDR3 loop reads CSGGPDRVSGGYTF. The CDR3 nucleotides read TGCAGCGGCGGACCCGACAGGGTAAGCGGCGGCTACACCTTC.

This chain links TRBV12-3 or TRBV12-4 with TRBJ1-5; D remains ambiguous. The germline V and J ends were trimmed by 5 bases and 2 bases, with 16 bases remaining between them. This CDR3 has 16 amino acids. The CDR3 reads CASSLRGRAGNQPQHF. As DNA, the CDR3 is TGTGCCAGCAGTCTAAGAGGGAGGGCTGGCAATCAGCCCCAGCATTTT.

A few counts support this clonotype. The J gene is TRBJ2-7, the V gene TRBV4-3, with 7 nucleotides matching TRBD2. V trimming: 0 bases; J trimming: 4 bases; junction bases outside the gene matches: 6. This CDR3 comprises 15 residues. Germline assignment: CDR1 LGHNA and CDR2 YSLEER. This CDR3 reads CASSQEAGAIYEQYF. CDR3 nucleotides: TGCGCCAGCAGCCAAGAGGCGGGAGCAATTTACGAGCAGTACTTC.

This sequence joins TRBV6-5 and TRBJ1-2, with a tentative D call TRBD1 (6 bases). Trimming removed 6 bases from V and 2 bases from J, with 10 bases in between. CDR1 is MNHEY and CDR2 is SVGAGI in the germline V gene. The length of the CDR3 is 13 residues. The CDR3 nucleotides read TGTGCCAGCAGCCGACAGGACAACTATGGCTACACCTTC. Amino acids: CASSRQDNYGYTF.

The sample holds a few counts of this clonotype. The V call is TRBV7-9, the J call TRBJ2-3; D may be TRBD1 or TRBD2 (6 bases each). V lost 3 bases and J lost 2, with 12 bases in between. The CDR3 runs to 15 residues. Germline V CDR1 and CDR2: SEHNR, FQNEAQ (reference sequence). CDR3 bases: TGTGCCAGCAGCTTTTTGAGGGGGGACACAGATACGCAGTATTTT. Translation: CASSFLRGDTDTQYF.

The chain employs TRBV29-1 and TRBJ1-2; no clear D gene. CDR3 length: 15 residues. Between the trimmed V and J ends, which lost 0 bases and 2 bases, there was a span of 13 bases. Germline V gene sequence: CDR1 SQVTM, CDR2 ANQGSEA. The CDR3 coding sequence is TGCAGCGTTGAAGATCGGGCAGGCCACAACTATGGCTACACCTTC. Protein sequence: CSVEDRAGHNYGYTF.

The chain combines TRBV27 with TRBJ2-3; 13 nucleotides match TRBD2. Trimming cost V 5 bases and J 10 bases; bases outside gene matches: 12. The CDR3 totals 16 residues. Germline lookup yields CDR1 MNHEY and CDR2 SMNVEV (reference sequence). CDR3 in amino acids: CASSPGLAGITEAQYF. Here the CDR3 DNA reads TGTGCCAGCAGTCCGGGACTAGCGGGAATTACGGAGGCGCAGTATTTT.